Listed below are T cell receptor beta chains from one sample, sequenced in a study of OX40 agonist ivuxolimab in advanced cancers. Sequencing used immunoSEQ multiplex PCR; TCRdb keeps in-frame clones, though not all of them. The data hold more than 85,000 clones, with roughly nine tenths observed a single time. This specimen consisted of CD4+ or CD8+ T cells sorted from blood, obtained in a trial of the OX40 agonist ivuxolimab. These receptors all come from an adult with an advanced solid tumor such as melanoma, head and neck, liver or kidney cancer. Both conserved end residues are trimmed from each CDR3. Each record gives: V gene, J gene, CDR3 protein.

>TRBV6-5|TRBJ2-5
ASRGLAETQY
>TRBV30|TRBJ1-3
AWSVGGNTIY
>TRBV19|TRBJ2-6
ASSIVGSNSGANVLT
>TRBV27|TRBJ2-5
ASSLIYTSGDQETQY
>TRBV7-2|TRBJ1-2
ASSLLVRATGQGYT
>TRBV19|TRBJ2-1
ASSTLAGGSNEQF
>TRBV7-2|TRBJ2-6
ASSPRQASGANVLT
>TRBV7-9|TRBJ1-4
ASSLSMGVNEKLF
>TRBV2|TRBJ1-2
ASSRANYGYT
>TRBV27|TRBJ2-5
ASSPRREETQY
>TRBV5-8|TRBJ1-2
ASKRIGGDNYGYT
>TRBV11-1|TRBJ2-7
ASSLFARNYEQY
>TRBV5-4|TRBJ2-1
ASSLGLGYNEQF
>TRBV9|TRBJ2-1
ASSVGLAAYNEQF
>TRBV5-1|TRBJ2-1
ASSLVVDRNEQF
>TRBV7-3|TRBJ1-4
ASSPALSNEKLF
>TRBV6-6|TRBJ2-2
ASGDLAGAGGELF
>TRBV4-3|TRBJ2-3
ASRPSGGDTQY
>TRBV30|TRBJ2-3
AWSVSLAAGDTQY
>TRBV7-3|TRBJ2-1
ASSLSGEPSYNEQF
>TRBV6-1|TRBJ2-5
ASSNLGARETQY
>TRBV19|TRBJ2-6
ASSDPGQSSGANVLT
>TRBV11-2|TRBJ2-7
ASSLGLNYEQY
>TRBV11-2|TRBJ1-2
ASSPYSPGTYGYT
>TRBV28|TRBJ1-1
ASSEGRNTEAF
>TRBV6-5|TRBJ2-7
ASTFGTGPTYEQY
>TRBV5-4|TRBJ1-3
ASSQVAFRDRNTIY
>TRBV5-4|TRBJ1-1
ASSRRAEGTEAF
>TRBV15|TRBJ2-5
ATSRDPTRQQETQY
>TRBV30|TRBJ1-6
AWSVTGGPGNSPLH
>TRBV5-1|TRBJ2-2
ASSLDIRGELF
>TRBV5-1|TRBJ2-7
ASSLTGAYEQY
>TRBV9|TRBJ2-3
ASSVGGDTQY
>TRBV29-1|TRBJ1-1
SVGDRYTEAF
>TRBV9|TRBJ1-2
ASSVTGAYNYGYT
>TRBV19|TRBJ1-2
ASSLGRGYT
>TRBV27|TRBJ2-5
ASSWGPGDQETQY
>TRBV6-6|TRBJ1-1
ASRDPDRQAF
>TRBV18|TRBJ1-4
ASSPGQRTNEKLF
>TRBV27|TRBJ1-1
ASCGRMNTEAF
>TRBV18|TRBJ1-1
ASSPSDSRGAF
>TRBV29-1|TRBJ1-1
SVLTTGGDTEAF
>TRBV5-1|TRBJ1-1
ASSRDIGANTEAF
>TRBV5-8|TRBJ1-5
ASSLGGPNQPQH
>TRBV11-3|TRBJ2-1
ASSDRVVGEQF
>TRBV6-6|TRBJ2-5
ASGGTREQTQY
>TRBV19|TRBJ1-1
ASSISVSRLNTEAF
>TRBV27|TRBJ1-2
ASSLAGRSYGYT
>TRBV9|TRBJ2-1
ASSPPGSHNEQF
>TRBV7-9|TRBJ1-6
ASAQTGQRNSPLH
>TRBV6-1|TRBJ1-5
ASRMTIMDSRPQH
>TRBV6-5|TRBJ1-2
ASSTAKKGSYT
>TRBV28|TRBJ1-1
ASSLLGGMNTEAF
>TRBV10-3|TRBJ2-3
AISEKAETTDTQY